A single sample gave rise to the 9 T cell receptor beta chains below, sequenced in a study of shared clonotypes between healthy human individuals. CD45RO-negative cells were positively selected for CCR7, leaving out terminally differentiated effector memory CD45RA+ cells. Produced via immunoSEQ multiplex PCR; TCRdb's table is partial and in-frame only. The table shows about 600,000 clones, with 98% occurring only once. Sequencing used naive CD8+ T cells sorted from blood. The receptor set was obtained from a man aged 25 to 40 in good health.

The chain carries TRBV9 and TRBJ1-1; 10 bases map to TRBD1. V lost 3 bases to trimming and J lost 1 base; unmatched junction nucleotides: 9. The CDR3 loop spans 17 amino acids. CDR1 is SGDLS and CDR2 is YYNGEE in the germline V gene. CDR3 bases: TGTGCCAGCAGCGCGCCCGGGACAGGGGTTTCGAACACTGAAGCTTTCTTT. Translated, it gives CASSAPGTGVSNTEAFF.

The gene calls are TRBV10-2 and TRBJ2-2; the D is unclear. Trimming stripped 1 base from V and 7 bases from J, with 13 bases between. The length of the CDR3 is 15 residues. Germline V lookup: CDR1 WSHSY, CDR2 SAAADI. CDR3 DNA sequence: TGCGCCAGCAGTGAGTTAAGACAATCCGTCGGGGAGCTGTTTTTT. Translation gives CASSELRQSVGELFF.

The sample holds one count of this clone. This chain joins TRBV28 and TRBJ1-2; 7 nucleotides agree with TRBD1. This CDR3 contains 14 residues. Trimming cost V 2 bases and J 4 bases; bases outside gene matches: 4. The germline V gene has CDR1 MDHEN and CDR2 SYDVKM. This CDR3 reads CASSLQGDGYGYTF. CDR3 DNA sequence: TGTGCCAGCAGTTTACAGGGGGATGGCTATGGCTACACCTTC.

The V and J genes are TRBV19 and TRBJ1-5; a weak D match, TRBD1 (5 bases). CDR3 length: 14 residues. Trimming removed 7 bases from V and 5 bases from J, with 15 bases in between. Germline V gene lookup returns CDR1 LNHDA and CDR2 SQIVND (reference sequence). CDR3 loop: CASNPARGDQPQHF. DNA for the CDR3: TGTGCCAGTAATCCAGCGAGGGGTGATCAGCCCCAGCATTTT.

V gene TRBV5-1 combines with J gene TRBJ1-1; D is uncertain. Trimming cost V 2 bases and J 1 base, with 6 bases left between them. CDR1 SGHRS and CDR2 YFSETQ come from the germline V gene. The CDR3 is 13 residues long. CDR3 amino acids: CASSFTKNTEAFF. In nucleotides, the CDR3 is TGCGCCAGCAGCTTTACAAAGAACACTGAAGCTTTCTTT.

The chain combines TRBV28 with TRBJ1-1; D uncertain. The ends were cut back, 6 bases at V and 4 bases at J, with 15 bases in the middle. This CDR3 contains 14 residues. The V gene's germline CDR1 is MDHEN and CDR2 SYDVKM. This CDR3 reads CASSARMGGTEAFF. CDR3 DNA sequence: TGTGCCAGCAGCGCCCGTATGGGCGGCACTGAAGCTTTCTTT.

This rearrangement joins TRBV5-1 to TRBJ2-3, with TRBD1 matching 7 bases. The V and J ends lost 0 bases and 6 bases, in that order; junction bases with no gene match: 10. CDR3 size: 16 residues. The germline V gene encodes CDR1 SGHRS and CDR2 YFSETQ. The CDR3 DNA follows: TGCGCCAGCAGCTTGGCCCCCGACAGGGTCTTGGATACGCAGTATTTT. Its translation: CASSLAPDRVLDTQYF.

The rearrangement uses TRBV29-1 and TRBJ2-1; 12 bases map to TRBD1. The CDR3 loop spans 13 amino acids. Germline CDR1 reads SQVTM; CDR2 reads ANQGSEA. V was clipped by 7 bases and J by 9 bases; unmatched bases: 7. CDR3: CSGTGQGAIEQFF. The CDR3 DNA sequence: TGCAGCGGTACGGGACAGGGGGCGATTGAGCAGTTCTTC.

CDR3 in amino acids: CASSAGGLDWNEQFF. The CDR3 region has the DNA TGTGCCAGCAGCGCAGGGGGACTAGACTGGAATGAGCAGTTCTTC. The chain combines TRBV11-3 with TRBJ2-1, with D maybe TRBD2 (8 bases). Germline V gene lookup returns CDR1 SGHNT and CDR2 YENEEA. Trimming left V 5 bases short and J 7 bases short, with 18 bases between. The CDR3 spans 15 residues.